The clone carrying this TCR beta chain was counted only a few times. The CDR3 extends over 15 amino acids. V gave up 0 bases and J gave up 3 bases, with 8 bases separating them. Germline V gives CDR1 LGHDT, CDR2 YNNKEL (reference sequence). Each CDR3 protein is one row after TCRdb ran MiXCR on the RT-PCR reads. The data contain some 960,000 distinct CDR3 sequences, around 17% of them singletons. The record originates from a study of patients and donors after allogeneic stem cell transplantation. The source of this sequence is a human donor who was either an allogeneic HSCT recipient or a stem cell or donor lymphocyte infusion donor (not recorded which). It is not recorded whose cells these are; they may come from a transplant donor. The sample was blood, either unsorted or a sorted T cell fraction (not recorded which). V gene TRBV3-1 combines with J gene TRBJ2-2; D is possibly TRBD2 (6 bases). Here the CDR3 DNA reads TGTGCCAGCAGCCAAGATGCGGGATACACCGGGGAGCTGTTTTTT. Translation gives CASSQDAGYTGELFF.